This entry concerns a single T cell receptor beta chain. This CDR3 is 13 amino acids long. Deletions cut 5 bases from V and 7 bases from J, with 11 bases between. Germline CDR1 reads MGHDK; CDR2 reads SYGVNS. Profiled with immunoSEQ multiplex PCR; TCRdb holds only in-frame clones, not every one. The table lists some 31,000 clones, around 89% of them singletons. The sample is drawn from a study of T cell changes during pregnancy in multiple sclerosis. The receptor was isolated from a female donor with multiple sclerosis, enrolled in a pregnancy study. The J gene is TRBJ1-4, the V gene TRBV25-1, with D unclear. The material was CD8+ T cells from peripheral blood mononuclear cells, obtained in the second trimester of pregnancy. The CDR3 sequence is CASSRTAGEKLFF. The CDR3, as DNA: TGTGCCAGCAGTCGGACCGCGGGTGAAAAACTGTTTTTT. Variable domain in full (rest from reference TRBV25-1 and TRBJ1-4): EADIYQTPRYLVIGTGKKITLECSQTMGHDKMYWYQQDPGMELHLIHYSYGVNSTEKGDLSSESTVSRIRTEHFPLTLESARPSHTSQYLCASSRTAGEKLFFGSGTQLSVL.